This T cell receptor (beta chain) was observed in a study of CD8+ T cells in alopecia areata. Overall study results and limits: When scalp samples are sequenced, resident alphabeta T cells of normal skin are also captured.

The authors extracted RNA and reverse transcribed it into cDNA as the sequencing template. The protocol was immunoSEQ multiplex PCR, while the TCRdb copy is restricted to in-frame clones and leaves out a portion. The sample shows some 110,000 clones, 50% to 75% of them seen only once. A word on this clone: The antigen is not known.

As to treatment: oral pan-JAK inhibitor, 5-10 mg twice daily. CDR3 length: 13 residues. The germline CDR1 and CDR2 sequences are GTSNPN and SVGIG (reference sequence). V was pared by 5 bases and J by 5 bases, with 16 bases between. The material was CD8+ T cells sorted from blood, obtained at week 4, from a patient treated with tofacitinib. The chain has TRBV30 and TRBJ2-7; D might be TRBD1 or TRBD2, each matching 5 bases. This clonotype was sampled from a human donor with alopecia areata. As DNA, the CDR3 is TGTGCCTGGTATGAGGGCAAGGGGAACGAGCAGTACTTC. It codes for CAWYEGKGNEQYF.